A single sample gave rise to the 31 T cell receptor beta chains below, sequenced in a study of OX40 agonist ivuxolimab in advanced cancers. Only in-frame clones appear in the TCRdb table, and some are missing; sequencing was by immunoSEQ multiplex PCR. This sample carries 50,000 to 65,000 clones, roughly four fifths of them seen once, and the ten largest clones take roughly 0.99%. Source: CD4+ or CD8+ T cells sorted from blood, taken in a trial of the OX40 agonist ivuxolimab. The receptors here all came from an adult with an advanced solid tumor such as melanoma, head and neck, liver or kidney cancer.

The chain links TRBV18 to TRBJ1-1; D remains ambiguous. V was cut by 1 base and J by 0 bases, with 12 bases left in between. This CDR3 region has 16 residues. Germline CDR1 reads KGHSH; CDR2 reads LQKENI. The CDR3 here is CASSPLAGQLNTEAFF. The CDR3 nucleotides read TGTGCCAGCTCACCACTAGCGGGCCAACTGAACACTGAAGCTTTCTTT.

The chain uses TRBV19 and TRBJ1-2; D not resolved. The CDR3 has 15 amino acids. The V gene lost 1 base and the J gene lost 7 bases, with 16 bases spanning the gap. Germline V CDR1 and CDR2: LNHDA, SQIVND (reference sequence). CDR3 in DNA: TGTGCCAGTAGTATAGGGGAGGGAATGTTTGGTGGCTACACCTTC. It specifies CASSIGEGMFGGYTF. The full variable domain, with the rest looked up from reference TRBV19 and TRBJ1-2, is DGGITQSPKYLFRKEGQNVTLSCEQNLNHDAMYWYRQDPGQGLRLIYYSQIVNDFQKGDIAEGYSVSREKKESFPLTVTSAQKNPTAFYLCASSIGEGMFGGYTFGSGTRLTVV.

The chain joins TRBV5-8 to TRBJ1-2, with TRBD1 identical over 10 bases. CDR1 and CDR2 from the germline V gene are SGHTS and YDEGEE. V gave up 4 bases and J gave up 4 bases; unmatched junction bases: 10. This CDR3 comprises 16 residues. The CDR3 region is CASSLTGTGAGYGYTF. CDR3 bases: TGTGCCAGCAGCCTGACCGGGACAGGGGCAGGCTATGGCTACACCTTC.

The genes are TRBV7-9 and TRBJ1-3; 11 bases are shared with TRBD1. CDR1 is SEHNR, CDR2 FQNEAQ, per germline (reference sequence). This CDR3 has 15 amino acids. V gave up 4 bases and J gave up 3 bases; unmatched junction bases: 2. CDR3 bases: TGTGCCAGCAGCTCGGACAGGGGGCATGGAAACACCATATATTTT. Translating gives CASSSDRGHGNTIYF.

This chain's CDR3 is CASRERTDYGYTF. CDR3 DNA sequence: TGCGCCAGCAGGGAACGGACAGACTATGGCTACACCTTC. V gene TRBV5-1 combines with J gene TRBJ1-2; perhaps TRBD1 as D (6 bases). The CDR3 has 13 amino acids. CDR1 and CDR2 from the germline V gene are SGHRS and YFSETQ. V was clipped by 5 bases and J by 3 bases, with 11 bases between them.

The chain combines TRBV5-6 with TRBJ2-7; D is unresolved. The CDR3 has 13 residues. Germline CDR1 and CDR2: SGHDT and YYEEEE. V was trimmed by 0 bases and J by 3 bases, leaving 7 bases between them. As DNA, the CDR3 is TGTGCCAGCAGCTTGGAGGTCGGCTACGAGCAGTACTTC. It encodes CASSLEVGYEQYF.

This rearrangement joins TRBV18 to TRBJ2-7, with D possibly being TRBD1 (6 bases). The CDR3 runs 16 residues. The germline V gene has CDR1 KGHSH and CDR2 LQKENI. Deletions cut 6 bases from V and 4 bases from J, with 22 bases between. CDR3 in amino acids: CASSRRTLGQHYEQYF. The CDR3 DNA is TGTGCCAGCTCTCGACGGACCCTCGGACAGCATTACGAGCAGTACTTC.

The V and J genes are TRBV7-9 and TRBJ2-5, with no clear D. Germline CDR1 SEHNR, CDR2 FQNEAQ (reference sequence). CDR3 length equals 15 residues. V lost 3 bases, J lost 1 base, and 12 bases lay in between. The CDR3 nucleotides are TGTGCCAGCAGCTTGTCTCCCTCTTTCCAAGAGACCCAGTACTTC. It is translated as CASSLSPSFQETQYF.

As to this clone: One end of the junction fails to match germline, which may point to a read error. This chain links TRBV5-8 with TRBJ1-4, with D possibly being TRBD1 (5 bases). Germline lookup yields CDR1 SGHTS and CDR2 YDEGEE. The CDR3 has 16 residues. CDR3 residues: CASSQGGWGVNEKLFF. The CDR3 nucleotides are TGCGCCAGCAGCCAAGGCGGATGGGGGGTGAATGAAAAACTGTTTTTT. Full variable domain (missing parts from reference TRBV5-8 and TRBJ1-4): EAGVTQSPTHLIKTRGQQATLRCSPISGHTSVYWYQQALGLGLQFLLWYDEGEERNRGNFPPRFSGRQFPNYSSELNVNALELEDSALYLCASSQGGWGVNEKLFFGSGTQLSVL.

The chain carries TRBV9 and TRBJ1-2; tentative D call: TRBD1 (5 bases). The CDR3 covers 15 residues. V was clipped by 4 bases and J by 4 bases, with 17 bases between them. Germline CDR1 and CDR2: SGDLS and YYNGEE. The CDR3 bases are TGTGCCAGCAGCCCCGGGCCCGGGGCTAGCTATGGCTACACCTTC. Protein sequence: CASSPGPGASYGYTF.

The rearrangement uses TRBV30 and TRBJ2-7; D might be TRBD1 (5 bases). V was shortened by 3 bases and J by 4 bases, with 10 bases between the two germline ends. The CDR3 length is 12 residues. The germline gives CDR1 GTSNPN, CDR2 SVGIG (reference sequence). DNA for the CDR3: TGTGCCTGGAGGCAGGGTCCTTACGAGCAGTACTTC. Encoded protein: CAWRQGPYEQYF.

The chain carries TRBV19 and TRBJ1-4, with no clear D. The CDR3 is 17 amino acids. Germline lookup yields CDR1 LNHDA and CDR2 SQIVND (reference sequence). Trimming pared 0 bases from V and 4 bases from J, leaving 15 bases between. The CDR3 coding sequence is TGTGCCAGTAGTATAGACGGGCAGCCCTCCAGTAATGAAAAACTGTTTTTT. Its translation: CASSIDGQPSSNEKLFF.

The chain joins TRBV18 to TRBJ2-4; D possibly matches TRBD1 or TRBD2 (5 bases each). Germline CDR1 KGHSH, CDR2 LQKENI. This CDR3 spans 16 amino acids. Trimming left V 5 bases short and J 9 bases short, with 23 bases between. CDR3 DNA: TGTGCCAGCTCAACAACCGGGGCAAAAAGCGGTGGCATTCAGTACTTC. It is translated as CASSTTGAKSGGIQYF. Together with reference TRBV18 and TRBJ2-4, the CDR3 gives the full variable domain: NAGVMQNPRHLVRRRGQEARLRCSPMKGHSHVYWYRQLPEEGLKFMVYLQKENIIDESGMPKERFSAEFPKEGPSILRIQQVVRGDSAAYFCASSTTGAKSGGIQYFGAGTRLSVL.

This clone was observed a few times. CDR3 coding DNA: TGTGCCAGCCACAAAACAGGGGAGCAGCCCCAGCATTTT. Amino acids: CASHKTGEQPQHF. The chain combines TRBV6-5 with TRBJ1-5, with 7 positions matching TRBD1. CDR1 and CDR2 (germline): MNHEY, SVGAGI. V lost 8 bases to trimming and J lost 7 bases; unmatched junction nucleotides: 8. This CDR3 contains 13 residues.

The chain combines TRBV7-2 with TRBJ2-3; possible D gene TRBD2, 6 bases. Trimming took 2 bases from V and 0 from J, leaving 15 bases between them. The CDR3 covers 17 residues. CDR1 and CDR2 from the germline V gene are SGHTA and FQGNSA. CDR3: CASSLLPGTGSTDTQYF. For the CDR3, the DNA is TGTGCCAGCAGCTTATTACCCGGGACTGGTAGCACAGATACGCAGTATTTT.

The rearrangement uses TRBV27 and TRBJ2-5; D remains unclear. Germline V gene lookup returns CDR1 MNHEY and CDR2 SMNVEV (reference sequence). With 2 bases removed from V and 1 base from J, the gap between germline ends came to 5 bases. This CDR3 is 13 amino acids long. The CDR3: CASSLRPQETQYF. The CDR3 coding sequence is TGTGCCAGCAGTTTAAGGCCCCAAGAGACCCAGTACTTC.

This chain links TRBV10-3 with TRBJ1-1, with D possibly being TRBD1 (6 bases). The CDR3 is 15 residues long. CDR1 is ENHRY and CDR2 is SYGVKD in the germline V gene. V lost 5 bases, J lost 6 bases, and 19 bases lay in between. As DNA, the CDR3 is TGTGCCATCAGTTCCTCGGACAGTAAGTACTCTGAAGCTTTCTTT. It encodes CAISSSDSKYSEAFF.

The V gene is TRBV19, the J gene TRBJ2-2; the match to TRBD2 covers 9 bases. Germline CDR1 is LNHDA and CDR2 is SQIVND (reference sequence). This CDR3 contains 18 residues. With V trimmed by 6 bases and J by 4 bases, 15 bases remained unmatched. CDR3 sequence: CASRARSGLAGFTGELFF. The CDR3 nucleotides read TGTGCCAGTAGGGCCCGGTCGGGGCTAGCGGGGTTCACCGGGGAGCTGTTTTTT.

This clone has more than one count but fewer than ten. The chain uses TRBV11-2 and TRBJ1-1; TRBD1 might be the D (6 bases). V lost 11 bases and J 2 bases, leaving 12 bases between the germline ends. The CDR3 is 12 residues long. The germline V gene has CDR1 SGHAT and CDR2 FQNNGV. This CDR3 reads CAEGGLNTEAFF. The CDR3 coding sequence is TGTGCCGAGGGGGGACTCAACACTGAAGCTTTCTTT.

CDR3 in DNA: TGTGCCAGCTCCAGTGCGGGGGCGGCGGGGATCTATGGCTACACCTTC. As protein: CASSSAGAAGIYGYTF. This sequence joins TRBV18 and TRBJ1-2; D is possibly TRBD1 (6 bases). The CDR3 contains 16 residues. Germline values: CDR1 KGHSH, CDR2 LQKENI. V lost 6 bases and J lost 4, with 21 bases in between.

V is TRBV19 and J is TRBJ2-5, with a weak D call TRBD1 (6 bases). Trimming left V 7 bases short and J 4 bases short, with 13 bases between. Germline values: CDR1 LNHDA, CDR2 SQIVND (reference sequence). The CDR3 has 13 residues. The CDR3 sequence: CASNQGRRETQYF. The CDR3 DNA is TGTGCCAGTAATCAGGGGAGAAGAGAGACCCAGTACTTC. Full variable domain (rest looked up from reference TRBV19 and TRBJ2-5): DGGITQSPKYLFRKEGQNVTLSCEQNLNHDAMYWYRQDPGQGLRLIYYSQIVNDFQKGDIAEGYSVSREKKESFPLTVTSAQKNPTAFYLCASNQGRRETQYFGPGTRLLVL.

This clone has just a few counts. J is TRBJ2-2 and V is TRBV5-1; D not certain. V lost 4 bases and J 6 bases, leaving 16 bases between the germline ends. The CDR3 is 15 amino acids. Looked up from germline, CDR1 is SGHRS and CDR2 is YFSETQ. The CDR3 region is CASSLTPFVAGELFF. The CDR3 bases are TGCGCCAGCAGCCTAACACCCTTCGTAGCCGGGGAGCTGTTTTTT.

The table lists this clone with a count of one. The chain carries TRBV5-1 and TRBJ1-1, with a tentative D call TRBD1 (6 bases). The CDR3 loop spans 16 amino acids. CDR1 and CDR2 (germline): SGHRS, YFSETQ. The germline V and J ends were trimmed by 3 bases and 1 base, with 16 bases remaining between them. The CDR3, as DNA: TGCGCCAGCAGCTGGGGGGCCGCTTTCTCGAACACTGAAGCTTTCTTT. The encoded protein is CASSWGAAFSNTEAFF.

The rearrangement uses TRBV4-3 and TRBJ1-2; D remains ambiguous. The V gene lost 0 bases and the J gene lost 8 bases, with 7 bases spanning the gap. Per germline, CDR1 LGHNA and CDR2 YSLEER. This CDR3 has 12 residues. CDR3: CASSQDGRGYTF. The DNA for the CDR3 is TGCGCCAGCAGCCAAGATGGGAGGGGCTACACCTTC.

This clone was observed a handful of times. The J gene is TRBJ2-7, the V gene TRBV4-1, with 9 bases that match TRBD1. The V and J ends lost 6 bases and 4 bases, in that order; junction bases with no gene match: 13. Germline CDR1 reads MGHRA; CDR2 reads YSYEKL. The CDR3 loop spans 16 amino acids. The CDR3 DNA is TGCGCCAGCAGAGGGGCCGGGACAGGGCGAGTTTACGAGCAGTACTTC. It codes for CASRGAGTGRVYEQYF.

The chain combines TRBV5-5 with TRBJ1-4; TRBD1 matches at 8 bases. Per germline, CDR1 SGHKS and CDR2 YYEKEE (reference sequence). CDR3 length equals 14 residues. V lost 4 bases and J lost 8; bases outside the gene matches: 7. The CDR3 sequence: CASSLTGVVEKLFF. The CDR3 region has the DNA TGTGCCAGCAGCCTGACAGGGGTGGTGGAAAAACTGTTTTTT.

V is TRBV6-1 and J is TRBJ1-6; D may be TRBD1 (5 bases). V was cut by 0 bases and J by 9 bases, with 12 bases left in between. This CDR3 is built from 15 residues. The V gene's germline CDR1 is MNHNS and CDR2 SASEGT. The CDR3 bases are TGTGCCAGCAGTGAAGCGAGGGGTGAACGTTCACCCCTCCACTTT. This encodes CASSEARGERSPLHF.

V gene TRBV7-9 combines with J gene TRBJ2-3; weak D call: TRBD1 (6 bases). The germline gives CDR1 SEHNR, CDR2 FQNEAQ (reference sequence). The CDR3 has 14 residues. V lost 5 bases and J lost 3, with 12 bases in between. CDR3 sequence: CASSAAGATDTQYF. Here the CDR3 DNA reads TGTGCCAGCAGCGCGGCAGGGGCAACAGATACGCAGTATTTT.

This chain uses TRBV18 with TRBJ2-2; D is undetermined. Germline assignment: CDR1 KGHSH and CDR2 LQKENI. CDR3 length equals 13 residues. Trimming removed 6 bases from V and 3 bases from J, with 8 bases in between. CDR3 DNA: TGTGCCAGCTCTCTAGGACACACCGGGGAGCTGTTTTTT. Protein sequence: CASSLGHTGELFF.

This chain connects TRBV5-1 to TRBJ2-2; no clear D. The V gene's germline CDR1 is SGHRS and CDR2 YFSETQ. Trimming shortened V by 0 bases and J by 2 bases, and 5 bases separated the two germline ends. The CDR3 is 14 amino acids. The CDR3 DNA sequence: TGCGCCAGCAGCTTGGACAGTAACACCGGGGAGCTGTTTTTT. Protein: CASSLDSNTGELFF. The variable domain in full, with the rest retrieved from reference TRBV5-1 and TRBJ2-2, is KAGVTQTPRYLIKTRGQQVTLSCSPISGHRSVSWYQQTPGQGLQFLFEYFSETQRNKGNFPGRFSGRQFSNSRSEMNVSTLELGDSALYLCASSLDSNTGELFFGEGSRLTVL.

V gene TRBV15 combines with J gene TRBJ2-3; 7 bases line up with TRBD1. Germline-derived CDR1 and CDR2 are LNHNV and YYDKDF (reference sequence). The CDR3 is 15 amino acids. V lost 3 bases and J lost 3; bases outside the gene matches: 6. The CDR3 DNA reads TGTGCCACCAGCAGGGGACAGCCATCAACAGATACGCAGTATTTT. It codes for CATSRGQPSTDTQYF.